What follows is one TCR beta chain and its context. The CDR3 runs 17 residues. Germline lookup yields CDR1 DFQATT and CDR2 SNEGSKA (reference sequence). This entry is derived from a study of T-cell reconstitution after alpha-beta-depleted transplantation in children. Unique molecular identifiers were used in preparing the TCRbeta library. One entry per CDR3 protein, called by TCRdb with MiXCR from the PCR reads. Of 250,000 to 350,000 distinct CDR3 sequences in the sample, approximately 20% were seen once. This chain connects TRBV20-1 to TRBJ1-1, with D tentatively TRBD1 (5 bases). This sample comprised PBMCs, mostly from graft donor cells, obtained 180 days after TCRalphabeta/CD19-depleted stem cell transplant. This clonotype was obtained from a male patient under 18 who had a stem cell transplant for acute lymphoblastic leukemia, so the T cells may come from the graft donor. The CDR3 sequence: CRIGLGGFGLRTTEAFF. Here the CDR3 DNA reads TGCCGGATCGGATTGGGGGGTTTCGGATTAAGAACCACTGAAGCTTTCTTT.